The source of this T cell receptor (beta chain) is a study of T cell changes during pregnancy in multiple sclerosis. Clones were read by immunoSEQ multiplex PCR, and TCRdb kept only the in-frame ones, dropping some. In the table there are 20,000 to 25,000 clones, roughly 87% of which are singletons. The source is a female donor with multiple sclerosis, enrolled in a pregnancy study. The sequences come from CD8+ T cells from peripheral blood mononuclear cells, collected after pregnancy.

In DNA form, the CDR3 reads TGCGCCAGCAGAGGCCCCCAGGGCAGATACGAGCAGTACTTC. Translated, it gives CASRGPQGRYEQYF. The rearrangement links TRBV5-1 to TRBJ2-7, with D perhaps matching TRBD1 (5 bases). V was shortened by 5 bases and J by 4 bases, with 16 bases between the two germline ends. The CDR3 runs 14 residues. Germline CDR1 and CDR2: SGHRS and YFSETQ.